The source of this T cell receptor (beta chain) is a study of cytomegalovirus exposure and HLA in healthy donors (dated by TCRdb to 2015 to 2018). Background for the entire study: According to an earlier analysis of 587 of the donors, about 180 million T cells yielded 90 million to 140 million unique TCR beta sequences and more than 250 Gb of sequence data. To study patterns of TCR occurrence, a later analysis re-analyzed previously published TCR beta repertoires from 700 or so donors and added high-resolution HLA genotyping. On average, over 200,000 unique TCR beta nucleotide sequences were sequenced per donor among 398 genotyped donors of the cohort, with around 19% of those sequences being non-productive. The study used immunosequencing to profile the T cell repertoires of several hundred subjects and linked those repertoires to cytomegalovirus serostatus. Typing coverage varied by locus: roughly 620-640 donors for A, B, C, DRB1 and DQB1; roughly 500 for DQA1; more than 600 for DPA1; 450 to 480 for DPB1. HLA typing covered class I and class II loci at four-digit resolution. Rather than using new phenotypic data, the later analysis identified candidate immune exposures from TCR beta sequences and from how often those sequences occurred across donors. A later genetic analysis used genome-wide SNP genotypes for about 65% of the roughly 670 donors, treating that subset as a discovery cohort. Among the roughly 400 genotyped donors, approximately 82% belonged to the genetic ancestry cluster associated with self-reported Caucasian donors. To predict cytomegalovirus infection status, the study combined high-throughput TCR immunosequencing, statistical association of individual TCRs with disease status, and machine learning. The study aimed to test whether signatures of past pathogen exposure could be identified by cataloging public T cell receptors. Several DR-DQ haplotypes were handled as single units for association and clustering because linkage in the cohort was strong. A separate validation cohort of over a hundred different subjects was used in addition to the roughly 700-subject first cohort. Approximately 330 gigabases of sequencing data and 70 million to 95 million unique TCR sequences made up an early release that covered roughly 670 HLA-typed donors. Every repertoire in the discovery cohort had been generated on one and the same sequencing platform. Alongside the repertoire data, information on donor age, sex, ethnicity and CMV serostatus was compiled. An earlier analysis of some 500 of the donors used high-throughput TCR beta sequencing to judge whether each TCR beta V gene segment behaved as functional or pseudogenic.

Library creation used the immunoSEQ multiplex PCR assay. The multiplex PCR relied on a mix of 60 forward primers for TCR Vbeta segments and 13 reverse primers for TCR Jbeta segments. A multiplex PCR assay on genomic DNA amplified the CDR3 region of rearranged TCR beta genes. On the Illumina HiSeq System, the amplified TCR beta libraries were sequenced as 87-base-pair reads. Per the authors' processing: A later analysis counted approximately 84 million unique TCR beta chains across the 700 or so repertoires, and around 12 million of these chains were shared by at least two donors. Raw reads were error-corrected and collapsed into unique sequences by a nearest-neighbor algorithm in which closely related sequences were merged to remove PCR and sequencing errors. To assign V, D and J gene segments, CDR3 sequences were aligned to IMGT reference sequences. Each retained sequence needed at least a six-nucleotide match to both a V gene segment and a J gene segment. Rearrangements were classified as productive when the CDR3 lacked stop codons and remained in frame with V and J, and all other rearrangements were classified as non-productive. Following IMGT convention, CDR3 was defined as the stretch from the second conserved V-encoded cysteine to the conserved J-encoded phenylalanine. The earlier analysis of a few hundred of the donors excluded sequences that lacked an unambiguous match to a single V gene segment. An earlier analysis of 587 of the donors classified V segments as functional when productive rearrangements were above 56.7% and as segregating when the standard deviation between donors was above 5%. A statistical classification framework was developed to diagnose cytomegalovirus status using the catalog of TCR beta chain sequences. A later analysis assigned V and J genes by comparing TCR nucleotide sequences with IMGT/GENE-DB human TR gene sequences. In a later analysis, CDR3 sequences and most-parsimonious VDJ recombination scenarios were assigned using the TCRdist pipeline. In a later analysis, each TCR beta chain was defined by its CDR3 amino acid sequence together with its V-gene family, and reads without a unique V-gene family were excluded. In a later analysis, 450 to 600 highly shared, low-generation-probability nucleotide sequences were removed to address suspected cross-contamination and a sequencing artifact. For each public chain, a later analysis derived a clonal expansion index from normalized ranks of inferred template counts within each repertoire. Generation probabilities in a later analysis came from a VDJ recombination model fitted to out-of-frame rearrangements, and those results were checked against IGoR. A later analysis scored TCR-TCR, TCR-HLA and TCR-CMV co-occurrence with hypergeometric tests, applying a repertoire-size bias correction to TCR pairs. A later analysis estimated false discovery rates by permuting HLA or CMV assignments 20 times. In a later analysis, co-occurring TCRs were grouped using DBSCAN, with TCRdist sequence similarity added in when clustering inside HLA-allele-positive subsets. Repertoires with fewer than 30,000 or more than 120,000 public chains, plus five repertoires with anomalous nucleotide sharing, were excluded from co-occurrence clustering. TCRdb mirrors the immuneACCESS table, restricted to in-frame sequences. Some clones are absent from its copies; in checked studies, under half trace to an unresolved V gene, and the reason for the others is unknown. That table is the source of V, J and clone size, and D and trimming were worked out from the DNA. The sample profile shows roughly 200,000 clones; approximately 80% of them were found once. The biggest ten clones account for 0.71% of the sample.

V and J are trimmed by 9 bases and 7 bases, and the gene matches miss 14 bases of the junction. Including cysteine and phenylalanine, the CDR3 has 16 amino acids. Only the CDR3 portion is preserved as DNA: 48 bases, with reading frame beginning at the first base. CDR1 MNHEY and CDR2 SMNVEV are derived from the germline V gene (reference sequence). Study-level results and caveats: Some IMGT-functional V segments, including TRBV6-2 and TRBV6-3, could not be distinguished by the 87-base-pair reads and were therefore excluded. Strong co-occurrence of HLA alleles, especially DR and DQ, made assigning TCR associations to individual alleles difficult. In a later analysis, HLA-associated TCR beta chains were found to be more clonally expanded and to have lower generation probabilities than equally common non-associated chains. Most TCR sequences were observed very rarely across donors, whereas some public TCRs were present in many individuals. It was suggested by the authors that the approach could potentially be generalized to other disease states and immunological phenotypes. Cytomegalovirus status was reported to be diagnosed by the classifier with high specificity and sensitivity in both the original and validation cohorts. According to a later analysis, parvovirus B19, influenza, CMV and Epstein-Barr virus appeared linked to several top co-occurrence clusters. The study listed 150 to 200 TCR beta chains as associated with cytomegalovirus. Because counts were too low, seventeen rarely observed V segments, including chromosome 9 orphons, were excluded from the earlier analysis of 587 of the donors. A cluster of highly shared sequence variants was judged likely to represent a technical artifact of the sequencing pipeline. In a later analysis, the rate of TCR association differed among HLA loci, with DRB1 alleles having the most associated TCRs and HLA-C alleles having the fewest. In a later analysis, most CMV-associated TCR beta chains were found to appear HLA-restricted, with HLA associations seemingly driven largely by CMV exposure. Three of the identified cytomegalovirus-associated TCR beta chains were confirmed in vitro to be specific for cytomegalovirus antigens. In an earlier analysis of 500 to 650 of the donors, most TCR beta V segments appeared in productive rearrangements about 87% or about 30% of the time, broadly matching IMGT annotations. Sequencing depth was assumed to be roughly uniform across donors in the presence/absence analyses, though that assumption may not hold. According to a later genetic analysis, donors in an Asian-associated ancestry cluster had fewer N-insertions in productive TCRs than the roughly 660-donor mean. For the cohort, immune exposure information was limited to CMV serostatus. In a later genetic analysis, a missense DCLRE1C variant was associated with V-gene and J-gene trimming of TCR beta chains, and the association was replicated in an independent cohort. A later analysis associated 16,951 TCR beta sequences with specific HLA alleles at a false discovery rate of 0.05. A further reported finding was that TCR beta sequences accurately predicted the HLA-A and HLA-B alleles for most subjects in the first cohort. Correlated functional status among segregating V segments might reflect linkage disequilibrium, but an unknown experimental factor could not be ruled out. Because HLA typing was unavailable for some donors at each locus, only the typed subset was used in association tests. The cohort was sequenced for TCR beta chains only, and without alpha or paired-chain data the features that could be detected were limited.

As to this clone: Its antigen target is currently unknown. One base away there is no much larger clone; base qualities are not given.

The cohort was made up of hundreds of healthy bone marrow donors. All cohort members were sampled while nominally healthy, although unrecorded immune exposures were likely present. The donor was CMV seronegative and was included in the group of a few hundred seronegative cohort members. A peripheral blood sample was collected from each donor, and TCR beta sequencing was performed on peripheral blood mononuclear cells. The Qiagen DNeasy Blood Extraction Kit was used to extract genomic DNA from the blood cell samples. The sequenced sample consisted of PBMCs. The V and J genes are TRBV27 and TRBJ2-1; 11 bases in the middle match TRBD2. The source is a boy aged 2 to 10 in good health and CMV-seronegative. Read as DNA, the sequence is TGTGCCAGTAGTACTAGGGGGACTAGCGGCTCTAATGAGCAGTTCTTC. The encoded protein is CASSTRGTSGSNEQFF.